The rows below give T cell receptor beta chains drawn from one sample of a study of OX40 agonist ivuxolimab in advanced cancers. TCRdb's copy holds only in-frame clones and misses some; the assay was immunoSEQ multiplex PCR. Counted here are tens of thousands of clones, 83% occurring once; the ten biggest clones make up over 15%. The starting material was CD4+ or CD8+ T cells sorted from blood, obtained in a trial of the OX40 agonist ivuxolimab. The source is an adult with an advanced solid tumor such as melanoma, head and neck, liver or kidney cancer. Each CDR3 is given with its conserved first and last residue. A D gene is named only where the DNA matches it firmly. Clone sizes are given selectively: once, few, many, or a class where the clone is expanded.

cdr3_nt,cdr3_aa,d_call,j_call,clone_size,v_call
TGTGCCAGCAGTGATACAAGACAGGGGTACTACGAGCAGTACTTC,CASSDTRQGYYEQYF,TRBD1,TRBJ2-7,NA,TRBV2
TGTGCCAGCAGTTTATTCCGGGGTCGCTACAATGAGCAGTTCTTC,CASSLFRGRYNEQFF,NA,TRBJ2-1,NA,TRBV27
TGTGCCAGTAGTAGTCTAGTCGGTACGGGCTACAATGAGCAGTTCTTC,CASSSLVGTGYNEQFF,NA,TRBJ2-1,NA,TRBV19
TGTGCCAGCAGCCACAGCGGGGGGGCAGGAGATACGCAGTATTTT,CASSHSGGAGDTQYF,TRBD2,TRBJ2-3,NA,TRBV7-3
TGTGCCAGCAGTCCCTCCCTAACGGGCACTGAAGCTTTCTTT,CASSPSLTGTEAFF,NA,TRBJ1-1,once,TRBV27
TGCGCCAGCAGCCGGACATTCCAGGGGCGCGGAGATGACACTGAAGCTTTCTTT,CASSRTFQGRGDDTEAFF,NA,TRBJ1-1,NA,TRBV4-1
TGTGCCAGCAGCTTGGAATATGGGACAGGGGCGTTCTACGAGCAGTACTTC,CASSLEYGTGAFYEQYF,TRBD1,TRBJ2-7,NA,TRBV11-2
TGCGCCAGCAGGGACAGGGGGAACACTGAAGCTTTCTTT,CASRDRGNTEAFF,TRBD1,TRBJ1-1,NA,TRBV10-2
TGTGCCAGCAGCCCAGGGGGGGAGCAGTTCTTC,CASSPGGEQFF,NA,TRBJ2-1,NA,TRBV6-1
TGCGCCAGCAGCTTGGACGACCAGCAGTACTTC,CASSLDDQQYF,NA,TRBJ2-7,NA,TRBV5-1
TGTGCCAGCAGCCCTACCCTCGACAGGGGAGCTGGAAACACCATATATTTT,CASSPTLDRGAGNTIYF,TRBD1,TRBJ1-3,medium-sized,TRBV13
TGTGCCAGCAGCCCAGGGGGGAGTACTGAAGCTTTCTTT,CASSPGGSTEAFF,TRBD1,TRBJ1-1,NA,TRBV5-6
TGTGCCAGCAGTTCCACAGGGGCAAGAGGGTACGAGCAGTACTTC,CASSSTGARGYEQYF,TRBD1,TRBJ2-7,NA,TRBV27
TGCGCCAGCAGCCCCATCGGGGGGCACAACGAGCAGTACTTC,CASSPIGGHNEQYF,NA,TRBJ2-7,NA,TRBV4-1
TGTGCCAGCAGTTACTCGTCTAATAACTATGGCTACACCTTC,CASSYSSNNYGYTF,NA,TRBJ1-2,NA,TRBV6-5
TGCGCCAGCAGCCAAGATTCCGGCACCGGGGAGCTGTTTTTT,CASSQDSGTGELFF,NA,TRBJ2-2,NA,TRBV4-1
TGTGCCAGTAGTTTAATCATGTATCAGCCCCAGCATTTT,CASSLIMYQPQHF,NA,TRBJ1-5,NA,TRBV19
TGTGCCAGCAGTGAACAGACAGGGTCCACTGAAGCTTTCTTT,CASSEQTGSTEAFF,TRBD1,TRBJ1-1,NA,TRBV6-1
TGTGCCACCAGCAGAGATGTAGGATACAATCAGCCCCAGCATTTT,CATSRDVGYNQPQHF,NA,TRBJ1-5,NA,TRBV15
TGTGCCAGCAGCTTTACCCGGGCCCATGAGCAGTTCTTC,CASSFTRAHEQFF,NA,TRBJ2-1,NA,TRBV13
TGTGCCAGCAACCTCATGGGGGCAATGGACTACGAGCAGTACTTC,CASNLMGAMDYEQYF,NA,TRBJ2-7,few,TRBV11-2
TGTGCCAGCAGGACGGACTTCTCCTACGAGCAGTACTTC,CASRTDFSYEQYF,NA,TRBJ2-7,NA,TRBV6-1
TGTGCCAGCAGTTTAATGGTAGGACTTCTCGGTGTTAACTATGGCTACACCTTC,CASSLMVGLLGVNYGYTF,NA,TRBJ1-2,NA,TRBV28
TGTGCCTGGAGAGACCCGGGACTGGGTGTCACTGGGGCCAACGTCCTGACTTTC,CAWRDPGLGVTGANVLTF,NA,TRBJ2-6,NA,TRBV30
TGTGCCAGCAGCTTTTTTGCAGGGAGTGCCAATGAGCAGTTCTTC,CASSFFAGSANEQFF,NA,TRBJ2-1,NA,TRBV11-2
TGCGCCAGCAGTCCTAGGGGGCATGACACCGGGGAGCTGTTTTTT,CASSPRGHDTGELFF,TRBD1,TRBJ2-2,NA,TRBV5-1
TGTGCCAGTAGTATAGCCTACGGGGACGCCGGGAGAGGGGAGACCCAGTACTTC,CASSIAYGDAGRGETQYF,NA,TRBJ2-5,NA,TRBV19
TGTGCCAGCAGACACAGGGGGATCTCCTACAATGAGCAGTTCTTC,CASRHRGISYNEQFF,TRBD1,TRBJ2-1,NA,TRBV27
TGTGCCAGCAGCTATCAGGGGGCCAATGAGCAGTTCTTC,CASSYQGANEQFF,TRBD1,TRBJ2-1,NA,TRBV6-6
TGTGCCAGTAGAGGTCTAGCGGGAGGTCAAGAGACCCAGTACTTC,CASRGLAGGQETQYF,TRBD2,TRBJ2-5,NA,TRBV19
TGTGCCAGCAGCTTCTCCCCAGGCCGGGACAATGAGCAGTTCTTC,CASSFSPGRDNEQFF,NA,TRBJ2-1,once,TRBV7-9
TGTGCCAGCAGCTTAAATATCGGGGACGAATTATCCTATGGCTACACCTTC,CASSLNIGDELSYGYTF,NA,TRBJ1-2,NA,TRBV7-9
TGTGCCAGCAGTTACGGCGGGGGGGTTTACAATGAGCAGTTCTTC,CASSYGGGVYNEQFF,TRBD2,TRBJ2-1,NA,TRBV6-5
TGTGCCAGCAGCTTGGAACTAGCGGGGAGGCGATACGGGCAGTTCTTC,CASSLELAGRRYGQFF,TRBD2,TRBJ2-1,NA,TRBV5-4
TGTGCCAGCAGCTTACTGCCAGCGGGAGCATACGAGCAGTACTTC,CASSLLPAGAYEQYF,TRBD2,TRBJ2-7,few,TRBV11-3
TGTGCCAGCAGTCCGGGACTAGCGGGCTCCTACGAGCAGTACTTC,CASSPGLAGSYEQYF,TRBD2,TRBJ2-7,NA,TRBV27
TGTGCCAGCTTTACCCGGGACAGGGGCTCCTACGAGCAGTACTTC,CASFTRDRGSYEQYF,TRBD1,TRBJ2-7,NA,TRBV27
TGTGCCAGCAGCAGGGGGTTAAACACTGAAGCTTTCTTT,CASSRGLNTEAFF,NA,TRBJ1-1,NA,TRBV7-3
TGTGCCAGCAGTCCTCGGACTAGCACAGATACGCAGTATTTT,CASSPRTSTDTQYF,NA,TRBJ2-3,NA,TRBV27
TGTGCCAGTAGCGGGAGGGAGTTGCACTCTGGGGCCAACGTCCTGACTTTC,CASSGRELHSGANVLTF,TRBD2,TRBJ2-6,NA,TRBV19
TGTGCCAGCAGGTCCCTAGAACTAAACGAGCAGTACTTC,CASRSLELNEQYF,NA,TRBJ2-7,NA,TRBV27
TGTGCCATCAGGGGGGACAGAGAAGGTGGAAAACTGTTTTTT,CAIRGDREGGKLFF,TRBD1,TRBJ1-4,NA,TRBV10-3
TGTGCCAGCAGTGAAGGCCCGAACACTGAAGCTTTCTTT,CASSEGPNTEAFF,NA,TRBJ1-1,medium-sized,TRBV6-1
TGTGCCAGCAGCTTTTCTGTGAACACTGAAGCTTTCTTT,CASSFSVNTEAFF,NA,TRBJ1-1,NA,TRBV5-8
TGCGCCAGCAGGGGGGGACAGGGGGGGATCTCCTACAATGAGCAGTTCTTC,CASRGGQGGISYNEQFF,TRBD1,TRBJ2-1,NA,TRBV4-1
TGCGCCAGCAGCTTGGCGGGGGACAGGACGGACGAGCAGTACTTC,CASSLAGDRTDEQYF,TRBD1,TRBJ2-7,NA,TRBV5-1
TGCGCCAGCAGCTTGGCCAGCTCCACTATATTACAAGAGACCCAGTACTTC,CASSLASSTILQETQYF,NA,TRBJ2-5,NA,TRBV5-1
TGCGCCAGCAGCGGGACTAGCGGGAGGGGGTGGGATGAGCAGTTCTTC,CASSGTSGRGWDEQFF,TRBD2,TRBJ2-1,NA,TRBV5-1
TGCGCCAGCAGCCCGGTGGGCTACGAGCAGTACTTC,CASSPVGYEQYF,NA,TRBJ2-7,NA,TRBV5-1
TGCGCCAGCAGCCAAGTAGGTCCGGGACAGGGGGCGTGGGAGCAGTACTTC,CASSQVGPGQGAWEQYF,TRBD1,TRBJ2-7,NA,TRBV4-1
TGTGCCAGTAGTATCGGGACTAGCGGGAGGGCCCTATCCTACGAGCAGTACTTC,CASSIGTSGRALSYEQYF,TRBD2,TRBJ2-7,NA,TRBV19
TGTGCCATCGACAGGGACCAAGAGACCCAGTACTTC,CAIDRDQETQYF,TRBD1,TRBJ2-5,NA,TRBV11-2
TGCGCCAGCAGCCCGGACAACACAGATACGCAGTATTTT,CASSPDNTDTQYF,NA,TRBJ2-3,NA,TRBV5-1
TGCAGTGCGTCTAGACAAGAGACCCAGTACTTC,CSASRQETQYF,NA,TRBJ2-5,once,TRBV20-1
TGTGCCAGCAGCTTCGAGGGGGACACCGGGGAGCTGTTTTTT,CASSFEGDTGELFF,NA,TRBJ2-2,once,TRBV7-3
TGTGCCAGTACCCTGGGGGGGAGCTCCTACAATGAGCAGTTCTTC,CASTLGGSSYNEQFF,TRBD2,TRBJ2-1,NA,TRBV19
TGCGCCAGCAGCCAAGGGCAGGGACAGTTCTTC,CASSQGQGQFF,NA,TRBJ2-1,NA,TRBV4-1
TGTGCCAGCAGCTTAGGAGGGAACGAGCAGTACTTC,CASSLGGNEQYF,NA,TRBJ2-7,NA,TRBV11-2
TGTGCCAGCAGCCGGTCTGGCACCGGGGAGCTGTTTTTT,CASSRSGTGELFF,NA,TRBJ2-2,NA,TRBV5-4
TGTGCCAGCAGGAGGGGGCCCATCCAAGAGACCCAGTACTTC,CASRRGPIQETQYF,TRBD1,TRBJ2-5,NA,TRBV2